The 22 T cell receptor beta chains below were found in one sample sequenced in a study of monozygotic twins with cystic fibrosis. The repertoire was sequenced with immunoSEQ multiplex PCR; TCRdb's copy has only in-frame clones and lacks some. Seen here are 25,000 to 40,000 clones, just over 95% observed once, and the top ten hold about 0.17%. Sequenced: blood. Receptor source: a girl aged 2-9 years with cystic fibrosis.

This chain joins TRBV5-6 and TRBJ2-1; TRBD1 aligns across 10 bases. The CDR3 is 17 amino acids. Trimming cost V 4 bases and J 2 bases; bases outside gene matches: 9. Germline V gives CDR1 SGHDT, CDR2 YYEEEE. The CDR3: CASSPDRGQGAYNEQFF. Here the CDR3 DNA reads TGTGCCAGCAGCCCGGACCGTGGACAGGGGGCCTACAATGAGCAGTTCTTC.

The chain has TRBV28 and TRBJ1-2; D uncertain. Trimming stripped 5 bases from V and 5 bases from J, with 27 bases between. This CDR3 has 18 amino acids. Looked up from germline, CDR1 is MDHEN and CDR2 is SYDVKM. CDR3 in DNA: TGTGCCAGCAGTATAGGGTGGACTGTTATCTGGTCCGGGTATGGCTACACCTTC. Translated, it gives CASSIGWTVIWSGYGYTF.

This clone has a single count. The chain recombines TRBV2 with TRBJ2-1; D gene unclear. The germline V gene has CDR1 SNHLY and CDR2 FYNNEI. V lost 5 bases to trimming and J lost 8 bases, with 19 bases between them. The CDR3 is 15 amino acids. In nucleotides, the CDR3 is TGTGCCAGCAGTCCAAGGATTTTATCCTGGGATGAGCAGTTCTTC. Translating gives CASSPRILSWDEQFF. Complete variable domain (other parts from reference TRBV2 and TRBJ2-1): EPEVTQTPSHQVTQMGQEVILRCVPISNHLYFYWYRQILGQKVEFLVSFYNNEISEKSEIFDDQFSVERPDGSNFTLKIRSTKLEDSAMYFCASSPRILSWDEQFFGPGTRLTVL.

V gene TRBV6-6 combines with J gene TRBJ1-2, with TRBD1 identical over 12 bases. Germline V gene lookup returns CDR1 MNHNY and CDR2 SVGAGI (reference sequence). The CDR3 covers 14 residues. The ends lost 6 bases at V and 8 bases at J; junction bases unmatched: 7. The CDR3 DNA sequence: TGTGCCAGCAGATCGGGACAGGGGGCCGGGGGCTACACCTTC. Its translation is CASRSGQGAGGYTF.

The chain carries TRBV4-2 and TRBJ1-1; 7 nucleotides line up with TRBD1. Germline assignment: CDR1 LGHNA and CDR2 YNFKEQ. CDR3 length: 14 residues. Trimming at V came to 8 bases and at J to 7 bases, leaving 13 bases not matched to a gene. The CDR3 coding sequence is TGTGCCAGCCAACATACAGGGGAGGTTGATGAAGCTTTCTTT. It specifies CASQHTGEVDEAFF.

The chain recombines TRBV6-1 with TRBJ1-5; 10 nucleotides agree with TRBD1. V shed 8 bases, J shed 4 bases, and the junction held 5 bases outside the gene matches. In germline, CDR1 is MNHNS, CDR2 SASEGT. This CDR3 has 14 amino acids. The CDR3 here is CASLGTGVNQPQHF. As DNA, the CDR3 is TGTGCCAGCCTCGGGACAGGGGTGAATCAGCCCCAGCATTTT.

CDR3 bases: TGTGCCAGCTCAACCTTAGACAGTAGCAATCAGCCCCAGCATTTT. It yields the protein CASSTLDSSNQPQHF. This chain links TRBV18 with TRBJ1-5; possible D gene TRBD1, 5 bases. With 5 bases removed from V and 0 bases from J, the gap between germline ends came to 11 bases. CDR1 is KGHSH, CDR2 LQKENI, per germline. The CDR3 spans 15 residues.

The chain combines TRBV28 with TRBJ1-4; D is ambiguous. Per the germline V gene, CDR1 is MDHEN and CDR2 is SYDVKM. The V end was cut by 6 bases, the J end by 11 bases, with 13 bases between. The CDR3 covers 12 residues. In DNA form, the CDR3 reads TGTGCCAGCAGCCTCTCCACCTATAAACTGTTTTTT. This encodes CASSLSTYKLFF.

This clone has only one observation. J is TRBJ1-1 and V is TRBV29-1; unclear D gene. Between the trimmed V and J ends, which lost 0 bases and 7 bases, there was a span of 6 bases. Germline loops: CDR1 SQVTM, CDR2 ANQGSEA. The CDR3 totals 11 residues. Written as DNA, the CDR3 is TGCAGCGTTGAAGATCGGGGTGAAGCTTTCTTT. This sequence encodes CSVEDRGEAFF.

This clone was recorded once. The chain's CDR3 is CASSQDRFRVREQYF. In DNA form, the CDR3 reads TGCGCCAGCAGCCAAGATAGATTTAGGGTGCGCGAGCAGTACTTC. The rearrangement uses TRBV4-1 and TRBJ2-7; D gene uncertain. CDR1 is MGHRA and CDR2 is YSYEKL in the germline V gene. The CDR3 has 15 residues. Deletions cut 0 bases from V and 6 bases from J, with 15 bases between.

The chain employs TRBV5-1 and TRBJ1-5, with 7 bases identical to TRBD1. The germline V gene has CDR1 SGHRS and CDR2 YFSETQ. The CDR3 totals 14 residues. The V segment lost 0 bases and the J segment 6 bases; nucleotides outside the gene matches: 3. The CDR3 DNA reads as TGCGCCAGCAGCTTGGGAGGGGGCAGTCAGCCCCAGCATTTT. As protein: CASSLGGGSQPQHF.

The chain employs TRBV25-1 and TRBJ1-2; maybe TRBD1 (5 bases). V shed 4 bases and J shed 8 bases, with 14 bases lying between them. From germline, CDR1 is MGHDK and CDR2 SYGVNS. The CDR3 is 13 amino acids. This CDR3 is CASSVSRGSGYTF. The CDR3 nucleotides are TGTGCCAGCAGTGTTTCACGGGGGTCCGGCTACACCTTC.

The J gene is TRBJ1-5, the V gene TRBV15; TRBD1 is a possible D gene (6 bases). The CDR3 length is 17 residues. With 3 bases removed from V and 5 bases from J, the gap between germline ends came to 20 bases. Germline lookup yields CDR1 LNHNV and CDR2 YYDKDF (reference sequence). The CDR3 is CATSRSRGTAADQPQHF. The CDR3 DNA reads as TGTGCCACCAGCAGGTCAAGGGGGACTGCAGCAGATCAGCCCCAGCATTTT.

This chain links TRBV2 with TRBJ2-3; 10 bases agree with TRBD2. The CDR3 is 15 amino acids. Germline trimming cut 6 bases from V and 1 base from J; bases unmatched to any gene: 4. CDR1 and CDR2 from the germline V gene are SNHLY and FYNNEI. DNA of the CDR3: TGTGCCAGCAGCAGGAGCGGGAGGGGCACAGATACGCAGTATTTT. This gives the protein CASSRSGRGTDTQYF.

This clone appeared once. The chain uses TRBV7-9 and TRBJ1-3; no clear D. The CDR3 loop spans 16 amino acids. The V end was cut by 2 bases, the J end by 0 bases, with 11 bases between. CDR1 SEHNR and CDR2 FQNEAQ come from the germline V gene (reference sequence). CDR3 DNA sequence: TGTGCCAGCAGCTTATTTGCGATCCGCTCTGGAAACACCATATATTTT. It codes for CASSLFAIRSGNTIYF.

The V gene is TRBV30, the J gene TRBJ2-3; 8 bases fit TRBD2. The CDR3 runs to 14 residues. The V gene end was trimmed by 4 bases and the J gene end by 5 bases; junction bases not matched to a gene: 8. The germline CDR1 and CDR2 sequences are GTSNPN and SVGIG (reference sequence). The DNA for the CDR3 is TGTGCCTGGACCCCCGGACTAGCAGGAGATACGCAGTATTTT. It codes for CAWTPGLAGDTQYF. Based on the CDR3 plus reference TRBV30 and TRBJ2-3, the full variable domain is SQTIHQWPATLVQPVGSPLSLECTVEGTSNPNLYWYRQAAGRGLQLLFYSVGIGQISSEVPQNLSASRPQDRQFILSSKKLLLSDSGFYLCAWTPGLAGDTQYFGPGTRLTVL.

This chain joins TRBV11-2 and TRBJ2-7, with TRBD2 identical over 7 bases. Trimming at V came to 0 bases and at J to 4 bases, leaving 6 bases not matched to a gene. This CDR3 has 15 amino acids. Germline assignment: CDR1 SGHAT and CDR2 FQNNGV. The CDR3, as DNA: TGTGCCAGCAGCTTAGACCTAGCGGCCCAGTACGAGCAGTACTTC. Residues: CASSLDLAAQYEQYF.

J is TRBJ2-1 and V is TRBV6-1; no clear D. Germline V gene lookup returns CDR1 MNHNS and CDR2 SASEGT. V lost 9 bases, J lost 0 bases, and 12 bases lay in between. The CDR3 extends over 14 amino acids. This CDR3 is CASRVPSSYNEQFF. The DNA of the CDR3 is TGTGCCAGTCGCGTTCCGAGCTCCTACAATGAGCAGTTCTTC.

The chain carries TRBV5-4 and TRBJ2-3; 9 positions agree with TRBD2. CDR3 size: 16 residues. V lost 0 bases and J lost 5; bases outside the gene matches: 7. Germline values: CDR1 SGHNT, CDR2 YYREEE (reference sequence). The CDR3 bases are TGTGCCAGCAGCTTGGTCCTAGCGGGATCCGGAGATACGCAGTATTTT. As protein: CASSLVLAGSGDTQYF.

This clone appeared once. The chain is built from TRBV30 and TRBJ2-3; TRBD2 aligns across 8 bases. Germline CDR1 and CDR2: GTSNPN and SVGIG (reference sequence). J was trimmed by 3 bases and V by 6 bases; bases with no gene match: 8. This CDR3 comprises 14 residues. The CDR3 spells CACREGRGTDTQYF. In nucleotides, the CDR3 is TGTGCCTGCCGGGAGGGGAGAGGAACAGATACGCAGTATTTT.

The genes are TRBV28 and TRBJ2-2, with D maybe TRBD1 (6 bases). The ends were cut back, 5 bases at V and 1 base at J, with 11 bases in the middle. The CDR3 covers 15 residues. CDR1 MDHEN and CDR2 SYDVKM come from the germline V gene. In DNA form, the CDR3 reads TGTGCCAGCAGTGGGGGCGGACAGAACACCGGGGAGCTGTTTTTT. Its translation: CASSGGGQNTGELFF.

The rearrangement joins TRBV5-4 to TRBJ2-7; 8 nucleotides match TRBD2. CDR1 and CDR2 from the germline V gene are SGHNT and YYREEE (reference sequence). CDR3 length: 18 amino acids. The V gene end was trimmed by 0 bases and the J gene end by 0 bases; junction bases not matched to a gene: 11. DNA of the CDR3: TGTGCCAGCAGCTTGGATTTGCGGGAGGATTTGAGCTCCTACGAGCAGTACTTC. This codes for CASSLDLREDLSSYEQYF.